The clone carrying this T cell receptor (beta chain) was found a few times. A much larger clone lies one base from this, so it may be a read error. This record belongs to a study of T-cell reconstitution after alpha-beta-depleted transplantation in children. As it was prepared, the TCRbeta library received unique molecular identifiers. One entry per CDR3 protein, called by TCRdb with MiXCR from the PCR reads. The sample has fewer than 700,000 distinct CDR3 sequences, roughly 23% seen once. CDR1 DFQATT and CDR2 SNEGSKA come from the germline V gene (reference sequence). CDR3 length: 16 residues. The rearrangement links TRBV20-1 to TRBJ2-7, with a possible D match to TRBD1 (6 bases). Sequenced here: PBMCs, mostly from graft donor cells, sampled 360 days after TCRalphabeta/CD19-depleted stem cell transplant. This clonotype was obtained from a boy under three years old who had a stem cell transplant for acute myeloid leukemia, so the T cells may come from the graft donor. The CDR3 reads CCARDGATDRTYEQYF. The DNA for the CDR3 is TGCTGTGCTAGAGATGGAGCGACCGACAGGACCTACGAGCAGTACTTC.